This T cell receptor (beta chain) is from a study of blood T cell repertoires in COVID-19. Background on the study: Italy, Spain and the United States were the sources of the convalescent and acute COVID-19 samples. PBMCs, B-cell-depleted T cells, or T cells were the source of the cDNA or gDNA that made up the material.

Germline V lookup: CDR1 MNHEY, CDR2 SVGAGI. The length of the CDR3 is 14 residues. The ends were cut back, 6 bases at V and 4 bases at J, with 15 bases in the middle. Profiled with immunoSEQ multiplex PCR; TCRdb holds only in-frame clones, not every one. The table lists approximately 110,000 clones, around nine tenths of them singletons. V and J are TRBV6-5 and TRBJ1-1; perhaps TRBD1 as D (5 bases). The sequenced sample consisted of peripheral blood. The TCR comes from a man aged 35-49 years with acute or convalescent COVID-19. The CDR3 DNA reads as TGTGCCAGCAGCGCGGGACGAAGCAGCACTGAAGCTTTCTTT. Translated: CASSAGRSSTEAFF.